This record concerns one T cell receptor beta chain sequence. This clone was detected only once. Its antigen remains undetermined. Base quality data are lacking; no much larger clone is found one base away. Repertoires were sampled repeatedly over the course of chemoradiotherapy so that clonal expansion in the tumor microenvironment could be followed. The CDR3, cysteine through phenylalanine, is 10 amino acids long. Of the read, only the CDR3 DNA is kept; its 30 bases are in frame from base 1. V is cut by 5 bases and J by 3 bases, and the space between the germline ends is 5 bases. CDR1 DFQATT and CDR2 SNEGSKA are derived from the germline V gene (reference sequence). The sample belongs to a study of chemoradiotherapy in HPV16-positive cancers (dated by TCRdb to 2021 to 2024). About the study as a whole: Functional T-cell assays on cells from two HPV16-positive patients defined candidate HPV-specific T-cell clones and common TCR motifs. The study asked whether T-cell immunity to the HPV oncoproteins E6 and E7 changes during chemoradiotherapy and whether this immunity affects survival. Next, the candidate HPV-specific TCRs and motifs were followed in TCR repertoires from approximately 82 patients with HPV-related cancers. Results and caveats for the whole study, not just this receptor: Expansion of candidate HPV-specific clones and E7-related TCR motifs was observed in the tumor microenvironment during treatment, whereas no such expansion was observed for non-HPV-specific T cells. In HPV16-positive patients, expansion of HPV-responsive T cells during chemoradiotherapy was associated with improved recurrence-free survival. The functional definition of HPV-specific T cells came from only a couple of HPV16-positive patients, and the survival association was reported for HPV16-positive patients.

Libraries were made using the immunoSEQ multiplex PCR assay. TCRdb's version of the immuneACCESS table is confined to in-frame rearrangements and falls short of the full clone set. An unresolved V gene accounts for under half of the shortfall where checked; the remainder is of unknown origin. The sample profile shows around 300 clones; around 88% of them were found once. The top ten hold under 6.5% of the sample. This clonotype originated in a human donor with HPV-associated anogenital cancer. The V and J segments used are TRBV20-1 and TRBJ2-7, with an unclear D gene assignment. The sequencing here drew on tumor tissue, taken from a patient who underwent chemoradiotherapy. The DNA sequence reads TGCAGTGCTTCTAACTACGAGCAGTACTTC. This is translated as CSASNYEQYF.